Below, one T cell receptor (beta chain) is given with its context. V lost 5 bases, J lost 7 bases, and 7 bases stayed unmatched. CDR3 size: 13 residues. Germline assignment: CDR1 SGHTA and CDR2 FQGTGA. Source study methods: Estimation of nucleated cell counts was performed using reference gene primer amplification. Profiling relied on immunoSEQ multiplex PCR, and the TCRdb table lists in-frame clones only, not all of them. That table is the source of V, J and clone size, and D and trimming were worked out from the DNA. The sample has roughly 63,000 clones, roughly 89% seen once. These data are taken from a study of blood T cell repertoires in COVID-19. The overall study: Donors in the United States, Italy and Spain gave samples during acute or convalescent COVID-19. Sources were T cells, B-cell-depleted T cells, or PBMCs; the material itself was cDNA or gDNA.

What was sequenced was peripheral blood. The clonotype originates from a middle-aged man with active COVID-19. The chain has TRBV7-3 and TRBJ2-7; 8 bases align to TRBD1. The CDR3 protein is CASSTQGAGEQYF. The CDR3 coding sequence is TGTGCCAGCAGCACCCAGGGGGCGGGAGAGCAGTACTTC.